This T cell receptor beta chain emerged from a study of CD8 T cells in ankylosing spondylitis. Study-wide points: A TCR beta motif of about eight highly homologous variants appeared characteristic of ankylosing spondylitis blood.

The sample holds a few counts of this clonotype. The target antigen is unknown. MiXCR was run by TCRdb on the 5' RACE reads, yielding one entry per CDR3 protein. The table shows hundreds of thousands of distinct CDR3 sequences, with 10% to 15% occurring only once. V was pared by 0 bases and J by 9 bases, with 9 bases of the junction left unmatched. Germline CDR1 and CDR2: ENHRY and SYGVKD. The CDR3 runs 16 residues. The TCR was taken from a male donor with ankylosing spondylitis. The V call is TRBV10-3, the J call TRBJ2-7; 12 positions match TRBD2. The source material was blood, either unsorted or a sorted T cell fraction (not recorded which). CDR3 DNA sequence: TGTGCCATCAGTGAGTCAGGACTAGCGGGGACCTTAGGGCAGTACTTC. Translating it yields CAISESGLAGTLGQYF.